The clone carrying this T cell receptor beta chain was seen more than once but under ten times. This sample was taken from a study of blood T cell repertoires in COVID-19. Study background: COVID-19 samples from acute and convalescent phases originated in the United States, Italy and Spain.

Authors' methods: How many nucleated cells were present was estimated from reference gene primer amplification. Generated by immunoSEQ multiplex PCR, the TCRdb table keeps only in-frame clones and is missing some. The V and J calls and clone size were taken over from that table, and D and trimming were inferred from the DNA. The sample has fewer than 150,000 clones; about four fifths are singletons. The CDR3 has 15 residues. V trimming: 7 bases; J trimming: 2 bases; junction bases outside the gene matches: 8. Germline V lookup: CDR1 MNHEY, CDR2 SVGAGI. This clonotype was obtained from a woman in her twenties or thirties who had recovered from COVID-19. The genes are TRBV6-5 and TRBJ2-7; 10 nucleotides agree with TRBD1. Sequenced input: peripheral blood. DNA of the CDR3: TGTGCCAGCACTCCGGGACAGGGGCTCCCCTACGAGCAGTACTTC. This translates into CASTPGQGLPYEQYF.